This is a list of T cell receptor beta chains from one sample in a study of vaccination effects on CD4 cells after COVID-19. The antigens these receptors bind are not known. Sequencing was performed with immunoSEQ multiplex PCR; in TCRdb, only in-frame clones are kept and a portion is missing. Among 20,000 to 30,000 clones, around 70% were seen once, and the ten largest hold around 3.5%. The sample consisted of CD4+ T cells from PBMCs cultured with SARS-CoV-2 spike peptides, taken before COVID-19 vaccination. All receptors derive from a human donor who received a COVID-19 vaccine. The CDR3 runs from the conserved cysteine through the conserved F or W. A D gene is named only where the DNA matches it firmly. Rows may omit the clone size; those that give it use once, few, many or a size class.

>TRBJ1-2|NA|TRBD1|TRBV15
CATSRDRQGYGYTF
TGTGCCACCAGCAGAGATCGACAGGGATATGGCTACACCTTC
>TRBJ2-5|NA|TRBD2|TRBV27
CASSPSAGGVGTQYF
TGTGCCAGCAGTCCATCGGCGGGGGGAGTGGGGACCCAGTACTTC
>TRBJ1-2|NA|NA|TRBV19
CASTGSTSYGYTF
TGTGCCAGTACTGGCAGTACCTCCTATGGCTACACCTTC
>TRBJ1-6|once|NA|TRBV7-8
CATRQSSYNSPLHF
TGTGCCACTCGGCAGAGCTCCTATAATTCACCCCTCCACTTT
>TRBJ1-2|NA|NA|TRBV3-1/TRBV3-2
CASSQDGSYGYTF
TGTGCCAGCAGCCAAGATGGCAGCTATGGCTACACCTTC
>TRBJ1-2|NA|TRBD1|TRBV29-1
CSVRGDRGGYGYTF
TGCAGCGTCCGCGGGGACAGGGGGGGATATGGCTACACCTTC
>TRBJ1-4|NA|NA|TRBV6-5
CASSWEADEKLFF
TGTGCCAGCAGCTGGGAAGCTGATGAAAAACTGTTTTTT
>TRBJ2-3|NA|NA|TRBV29-1
CSVVAQGTDTQYF
TGCAGCGTTGTCGCACAGGGCACAGATACGCAGTATTTT
>TRBJ2-1|NA|NA|TRBV2
CASSEWGGEQFF
TGTGCCAGCAGTGAATGGGGGGGCGAGCAGTTCTTC
>TRBJ1-6|once|TRBD1|TRBV5-5
CASSLTRQGSSPLHF
TGTGCCAGCAGCCTGACTCGACAGGGGAGTTCACCCCTCCACTTT
>TRBJ2-1|NA|TRBD2|TRBV5-4
CASSSSSGSYNEQFF
TGTGCCAGCAGCTCCTCTAGCGGATCCTACAATGAGCAGTTCTTC
>TRBJ2-5|NA|TRBD1|TRBV30
CAWSSRGQETQYF
TGTGCCTGGAGTTCTAGGGGGCAGGAGACCCAGTACTTC
>TRBJ1-2|few|TRBD1|TRBV27
CASSFDTGGVGGYTF
TGTGCCAGCAGTTTCGACACAGGGGGCGTAGGTGGCTACACCTTC
>TRBJ2-5|NA|NA|TRBV18
CASSPPVWGRETQYF
TGTGCCAGCTCACCACCCGTTTGGGGACGGGAGACCCAGTACTTC
>TRBJ2-7|few|NA|TRBV29-1
CSVEAGQSYEQYF
TGCAGCGTTGAAGCCGGACAGTCCTACGAGCAGTACTTC
>TRBJ2-3|once|TRBD2|TRBV3-1/TRBV3-2
CASSSGTTRTDTQYF
TGTGCCAGCAGCTCCGGGACTACTCGCACAGATACGCAGTATTTT
>TRBJ1-5|NA|NA|TRBV28
CASRDSNQPQHF
TGTGCCAGCAGGGACAGCAATCAGCCCCAGCATTTT
>TRBJ1-1|once|NA|TRBV11-2
CASSLVGSVEAFF
TGTGCCAGCAGCTTAGTGGGTTCAGTTGAAGCTTTCTTT
>TRBJ1-1|NA|NA|TRBV5-1
CASSSREGGNTEAFF
TGCGCCAGCAGCTCACGAGAAGGGGGGAACACTGAAGCTTTCTTT
>TRBJ2-3|once|NA|TRBV5-1
CASSTGTGMGTDTQYF
TGCGCCAGCAGCACAGGAACAGGGATGGGCACAGATACGCAGTATTTT
>TRBJ2-1|few|NA|TRBV11-3
CASSLEGGSYNEQFF
TGTGCCAGCAGCTTAGAAGGGGGGTCCTACAATGAGCAGTTCTTC
>TRBJ2-3|NA|TRBD2|TRBV28
CASTNAGTSITDTQYF
TGTGCCAGCACTAACGCCGGGACTAGCATCACAGATACGCAGTATTTT
>TRBJ2-3|NA|NA|TRBV9
CASSRGDPTDTQYF
TGTGCCAGCAGCAGGGGGGATCCCACAGATACGCAGTATTTT
>TRBJ1-1|once|NA|TRBV5-6
CASSNGGGTEAFF
TGTGCCAGCAGCAATGGTGGGGGGACAGAAGCTTTCTTT
>TRBJ2-5|NA|TRBD1|TRBV9
CASSALTGIEETQYF
TGTGCCAGCAGCGCCTTGACAGGGATCGAAGAGACCCAGTACTTC
>TRBJ1-1|NA|NA|TRBV7-2
CASSLEKRGEAFF
TGTGCCAGCAGCTTAGAAAAGAGGGGTGAAGCTTTCTTT
>TRBJ2-4|NA|NA|TRBV5-8
CASSLRVVAKNIQYF
TGTGCCAGCAGCTTACGGGTTGTAGCCAAAAACATTCAGTACTTC
>TRBJ1-4|NA|NA|TRBV5-1
CASSLSQGSEKLFF
TGCGCCAGCAGCTTGAGTCAGGGCTCTGAAAAACTGTTTTTT
>TRBJ1-3|NA|NA|TRBV12-3/TRBV12-4
CASTRQGNTIYF
TGTGCCAGCACCAGACAGGGAAACACCATATATTTT
>TRBJ2-3|NA|NA|TRBV6-1
CASSERRDTQYF
TGTGCCAGCAGTGAAAGGAGGGATACGCAGTATTTT
>TRBJ2-7|NA|NA|TRBV7-6
CASSLWNGDYEQYF
TGTGCCAGCAGCTTATGGAACGGAGACTACGAGCAGTACTTC
>TRBJ2-1|NA|NA|TRBV6-6
CASSYLRDSLFNEQFF
TGTGCCAGCAGTTATTTGCGGGACAGTCTATTCAATGAGCAGTTCTTC
>TRBJ1-3|NA|TRBD1|TRBV20-1
CSARVGQGIYF
TGCAGTGCTAGGGTGGGACAGGGGATATATTTT
>TRBJ2-7|NA|TRBD2|TRBV5-1
CASSALKTPGLAEHYEQYF
TGCGCCAGCAGCGCCTTAAAGACACCGGGACTAGCGGAACACTACGAGCAGTACTTC
>TRBJ1-1|NA|NA|TRBV4-2
CASSQAHRDQAFF
TGTGCCAGCAGCCAAGCACACCGGGACCAAGCTTTCTTT
>TRBJ1-1|NA|NA|TRBV14
CASSPFFPEAFF
TGTGCCAGCAGCCCTTTCTTCCCTGAAGCTTTCTTT
>TRBJ2-3|NA|NA|TRBV18
CASSPATRQVTDTQYF
TGTGCCAGCTCACCTGCGACTAGACAGGTCACAGATACGCAGTATTTT
>TRBJ2-2|NA|NA|TRBV7-9
CASSLAGGTGELFF
TGTGCCAGCAGCTTAGCGGGAGGCACCGGGGAGCTGTTTTTT
>TRBJ1-1|few|NA|TRBV18
CASSPFVGEAFF
TGTGCCAGCTCACCATTCGTTGGTGAAGCTTTCTTT
>TRBJ2-1|NA|NA|TRBV20-1
CSASSYNEQFF
TGCAGTGCTAGCTCTTACAATGAGCAGTTCTTC
>TRBJ1-3|NA|TRBD1|TRBV10-3
CAISRQGEGNTIYF
TGTGCCATCAGTCGACAGGGCGAAGGAAACACCATATATTTT
>TRBJ2-1|NA|NA|TRBV19
CASSGQPLNEQFF
TGTGCCAGCTCAGGACAGCCTCTCAATGAGCAGTTCTTC
>TRBJ1-2|NA|TRBD1|TRBV5-6
CASSLARRLGQGWYGYTF
TGTGCCAGCAGCTTGGCACGAAGGTTGGGACAGGGTTGGTATGGCTACACCTTC
>TRBJ2-7|NA|NA|TRBV7-9
CASSTPPYEQYF
TGTGCCAGCAGCACACCCCCCTACGAGCAGTACTTC